This TCR beta chain stems from a study of blood T cell repertoires in COVID-19. Study-level information: The study drew acute and convalescent COVID-19 samples from the United States, Italy and Spain. Sources were T cells, B-cell-depleted T cells, or PBMCs; the material itself was cDNA or gDNA.

Germline CDR1 and CDR2: SGHRS and YFSETQ. Trimming removed 7 bases at V and 6 bases at J, with 16 bases between. The CDR3 spans 14 residues. Source study methods: Researchers report that nucleated cell counts were estimated from reference gene primer amplification. Sequencing used immunoSEQ multiplex PCR; TCRdb keeps in-frame clones, though not all of them. V, J and clone size were drawn from that table, and D and trimming were deduced from the DNA. Of roughly 220,000 clones in the sample, around three quarters were seen once. The sequenced material came from peripheral blood. The genes are TRBV5-1 and TRBJ2-2; maybe TRBD2 (6 bases). The receptor was derived from a woman aged 65 to 85 with acute or convalescent COVID-19. CDR3 protein: CASLKDTGAGELFF. The CDR3 bases are TGCGCCAGCTTAAAGGACACGGGGGCCGGGGAGCTGTTTTTT.